A single sample is the source of the 8 T cell receptor beta chains below, sequenced in a study of CD8 T cells in ankylosing spondylitis. TCRdb reprocessed the 5' RACE reads via MiXCR and lists one record per CDR3 protein. The repertoire has 40,000 to 50,000 distinct CDR3 sequences, 4% of them found once; the top ten carry about 4%. Source material: blood, either unsorted or a sorted T cell fraction (not recorded which). These receptor sequences come from a female donor with ankylosing spondylitis or in good health (not recorded which).

The table lists this clonotype with many counts. The genes are TRBV9 and TRBJ1-1; possibly TRBD1 for D (5 bases). The length of the CDR3 is 14 residues. Germline V gene lookup returns CDR1 SGDLS and CDR2 YYNGEE. V shed 3 bases and J shed 5 bases, with 14 bases lying between them. The CDR3 DNA sequence: TGTGCCAGCAGCGCCCTCAAAAAGGGGACTGAAGCTTTCTTT. Translated, it gives CASSALKKGTEAFF. Looking up the rest from reference TRBV9 and TRBJ1-1 gives the full variable domain: DSGVTQTPKHLITATGQRVTLRCSPRSGDLSVYWYQQSLDQGLQFLIQYYNGEERAKGNILERFSAQQFPDLHSELNLSSLELGDSALYFCASSALKKGTEAFFGQGTRLTVV.

In its sample, this clonotype was seen many times. The J gene is TRBJ2-7, the V gene TRBV9; TRBD1 agrees at 11 bases. There are 16 residues in the CDR3. CDR1 is SGDLS and CDR2 is YYNGEE in the germline V gene. With V trimmed by 3 bases and J by 0 bases, 5 bases remained unmatched. CDR3 sequence (DNA): TGTGCCAGCAGCGCGGGACAGGGGGATGACTCCTACGAGCAGTACTTC. Its translation: CASSAGQGDDSYEQYF.

This clonotype was counted many times. The chain employs TRBV9 and TRBJ1-3; TRBD1 aligns across 7 bases. The CDR3 is 17 residues long. CDR1 is SGDLS and CDR2 is YYNGEE in the germline V gene. Unmatched junction bases numbered 7, after V lost 1 base and J lost 0 bases. The CDR3 region has the DNA TGTGCCAGCAGCGTACTCGGACAGGAAAACTCTGGAAACACCATATATTTT. Amino acid sequence: CASSVLGQENSGNTIYF.

This clonotype occurred many times. The CDR3 DNA sequence: TGTGCCAGCAGCGACGTATCGCAGTCGGGTTCACCCCTCCACTTT. As protein: CASSDVSQSGSPLHF. The chain carries TRBV9 and TRBJ1-6; D is unclear. Trimming shortened V by 3 bases and J by 9 bases, and 16 bases separated the two germline ends. CDR1 is SGDLS, CDR2 YYNGEE, per germline. The CDR3 sequence is 15 residues long.

In this sample, this clonotype turned up many times. The rearrangement links TRBV9 to TRBJ2-2, with D unclear. V gave up 3 bases and J gave up 5 bases, with 8 bases separating them. Germline V gene data show CDR1 as SGDLS and CDR2 as YYNGEE. This CDR3 is built from 13 residues. CDR3 sequence: CASSGDITGELFF. CDR3 nucleotide sequence: TGTGCCAGCAGCGGAGACATTACCGGGGAGCTGTTTTTT.

This clonotype was seen repeatedly, ten times or more. The chain links TRBV9 to TRBJ2-1; maybe TRBD2 (5 bases). The CDR3 totals 16 residues. CDR1 and CDR2 from the germline V gene are SGDLS and YYNGEE. V lost 0 bases and J lost 3, with 13 bases in between. This CDR3 reads CASSVDDGIFYNEQFF. The CDR3 DNA sequence: TGTGCCAGCAGCGTAGACGACGGGATCTTCTACAATGAGCAGTTCTTC.

This clonotype was seen many times. The CDR3 DNA reads TGTGCCAGCAGCCCCTCTTTTGGACAGACGAAAGAAGAGACCCAGTACTTC. This translates into CASSPSFGQTKEETQYF. The chain employs TRBV9 and TRBJ2-5, with D perhaps TRBD1 (6 bases). Germline V gene lookup returns CDR1 SGDLS and CDR2 YYNGEE. The CDR3 covers 17 residues. V was trimmed by 4 bases and J by 3 bases, leaving 22 bases between them.

This clonotype occurred many times. The genes are TRBV9 and TRBJ2-1; 8 nucleotides agree with TRBD1. The CDR3 covers 16 residues. The germline V gene encodes CDR1 SGDLS and CDR2 YYNGEE. V gave up 7 bases and J gave up 3 bases; unmatched junction bases: 12. This chain's CDR3 is CASSGGLSLLYNEQFF. As DNA, the CDR3 is TGTGCCAGCTCAGGGGGCCTCTCCCTCCTCTACAATGAGCAGTTCTTC. Full variable domain (rest looked up from reference TRBV9 and TRBJ2-1): DSGVTQTPKHLITATGQRVTLRCSPRSGDLSVYWYQQSLDQGLQFLIQYYNGEERAKGNILERFSAQQFPDLHSELNLSSLELGDSALYFCASSGGLSLLYNEQFFGPGTRLTVL.